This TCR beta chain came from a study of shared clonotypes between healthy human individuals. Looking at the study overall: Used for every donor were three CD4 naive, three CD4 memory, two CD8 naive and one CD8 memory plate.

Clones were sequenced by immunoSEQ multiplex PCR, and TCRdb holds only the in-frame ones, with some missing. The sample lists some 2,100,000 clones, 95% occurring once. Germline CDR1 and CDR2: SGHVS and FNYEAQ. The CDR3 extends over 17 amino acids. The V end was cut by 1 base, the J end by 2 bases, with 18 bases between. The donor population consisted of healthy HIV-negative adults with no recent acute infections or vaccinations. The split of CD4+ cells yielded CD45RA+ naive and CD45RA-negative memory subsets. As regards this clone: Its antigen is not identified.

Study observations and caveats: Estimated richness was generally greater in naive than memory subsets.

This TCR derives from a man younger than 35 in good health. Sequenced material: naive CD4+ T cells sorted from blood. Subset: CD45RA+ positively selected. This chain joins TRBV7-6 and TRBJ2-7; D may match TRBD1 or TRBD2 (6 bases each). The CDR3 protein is CASSLGGGTVQTYEQYF. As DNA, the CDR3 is TGTGCCAGCAGCTTAGGAGGGGGGACCGTACAGACCTACGAGCAGTACTTC. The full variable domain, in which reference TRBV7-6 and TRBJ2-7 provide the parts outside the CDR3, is GAGVSQSPRYKVTKRGQDVALRCDPISGHVSLYWYRQALGQGPEFLTYFNYEAQQDKSGLPNDRFSAERPEGSISTLTIQRTEQRDSAMYRCASSLGGGTVQTYEQYFGPGTRLTVT.